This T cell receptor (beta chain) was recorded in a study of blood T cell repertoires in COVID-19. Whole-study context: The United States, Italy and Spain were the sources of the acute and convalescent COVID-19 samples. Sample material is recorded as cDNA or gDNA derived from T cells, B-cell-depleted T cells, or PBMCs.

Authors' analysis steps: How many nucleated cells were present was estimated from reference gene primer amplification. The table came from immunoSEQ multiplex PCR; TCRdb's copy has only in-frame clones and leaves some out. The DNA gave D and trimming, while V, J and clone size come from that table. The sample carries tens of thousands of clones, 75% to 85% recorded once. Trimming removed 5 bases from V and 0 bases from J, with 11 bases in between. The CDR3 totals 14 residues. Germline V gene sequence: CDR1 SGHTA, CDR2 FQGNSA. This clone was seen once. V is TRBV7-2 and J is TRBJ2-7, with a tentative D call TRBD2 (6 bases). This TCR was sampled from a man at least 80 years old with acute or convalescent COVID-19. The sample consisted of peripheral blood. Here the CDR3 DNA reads TGTGCCAGCAGCCAAAGCGGGCGCTCCTACGAGCAGTACTTC. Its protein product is CASSQSGRSYEQYF.